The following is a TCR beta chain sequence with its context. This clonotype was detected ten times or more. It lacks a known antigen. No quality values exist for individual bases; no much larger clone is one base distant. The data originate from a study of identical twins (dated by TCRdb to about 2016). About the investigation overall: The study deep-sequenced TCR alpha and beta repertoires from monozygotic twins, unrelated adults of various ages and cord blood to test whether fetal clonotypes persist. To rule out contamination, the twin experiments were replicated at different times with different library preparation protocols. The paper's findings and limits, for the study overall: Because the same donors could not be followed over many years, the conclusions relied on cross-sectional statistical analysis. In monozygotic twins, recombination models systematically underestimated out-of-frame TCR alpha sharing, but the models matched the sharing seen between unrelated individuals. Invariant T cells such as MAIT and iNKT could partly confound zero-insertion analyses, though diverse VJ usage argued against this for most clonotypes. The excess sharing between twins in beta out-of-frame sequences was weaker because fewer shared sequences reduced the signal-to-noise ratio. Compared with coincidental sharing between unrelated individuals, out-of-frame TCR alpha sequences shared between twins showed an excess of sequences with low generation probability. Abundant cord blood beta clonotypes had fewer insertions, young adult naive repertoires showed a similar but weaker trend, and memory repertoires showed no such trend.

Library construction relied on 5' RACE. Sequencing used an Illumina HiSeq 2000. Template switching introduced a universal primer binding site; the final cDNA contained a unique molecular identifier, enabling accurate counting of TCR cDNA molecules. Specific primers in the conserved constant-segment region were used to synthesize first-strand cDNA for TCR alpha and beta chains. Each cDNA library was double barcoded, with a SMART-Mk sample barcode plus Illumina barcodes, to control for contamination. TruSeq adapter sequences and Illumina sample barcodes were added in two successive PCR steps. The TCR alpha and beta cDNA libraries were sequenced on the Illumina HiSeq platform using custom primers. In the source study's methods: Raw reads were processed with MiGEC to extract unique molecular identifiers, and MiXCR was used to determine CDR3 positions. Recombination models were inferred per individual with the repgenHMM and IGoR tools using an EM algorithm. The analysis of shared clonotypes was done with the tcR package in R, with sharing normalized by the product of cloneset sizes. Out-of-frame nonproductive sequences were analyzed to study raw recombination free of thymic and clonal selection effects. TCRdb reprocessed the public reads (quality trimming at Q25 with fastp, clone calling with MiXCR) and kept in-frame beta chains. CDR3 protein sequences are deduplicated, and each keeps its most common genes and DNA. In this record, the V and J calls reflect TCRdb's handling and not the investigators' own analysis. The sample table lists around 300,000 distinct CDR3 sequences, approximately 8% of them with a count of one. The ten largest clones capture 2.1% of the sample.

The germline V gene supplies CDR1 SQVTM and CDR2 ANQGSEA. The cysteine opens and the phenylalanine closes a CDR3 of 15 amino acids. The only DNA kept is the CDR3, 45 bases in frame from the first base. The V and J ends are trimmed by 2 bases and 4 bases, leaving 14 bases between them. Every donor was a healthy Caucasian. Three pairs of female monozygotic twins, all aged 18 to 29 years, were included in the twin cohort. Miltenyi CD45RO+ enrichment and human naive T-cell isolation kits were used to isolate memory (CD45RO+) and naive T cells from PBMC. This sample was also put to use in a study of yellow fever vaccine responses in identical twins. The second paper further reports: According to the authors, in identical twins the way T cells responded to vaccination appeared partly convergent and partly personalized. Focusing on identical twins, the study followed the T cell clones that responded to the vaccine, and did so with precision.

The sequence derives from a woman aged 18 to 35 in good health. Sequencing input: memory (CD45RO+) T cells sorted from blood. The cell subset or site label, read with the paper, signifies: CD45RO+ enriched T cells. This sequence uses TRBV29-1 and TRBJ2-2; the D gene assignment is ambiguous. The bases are TGCAGCGTTGAATTGTCCAACTGGGGCACCGGGGAGCTGTTTTTT. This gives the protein CSVELSNWGTGELFF.